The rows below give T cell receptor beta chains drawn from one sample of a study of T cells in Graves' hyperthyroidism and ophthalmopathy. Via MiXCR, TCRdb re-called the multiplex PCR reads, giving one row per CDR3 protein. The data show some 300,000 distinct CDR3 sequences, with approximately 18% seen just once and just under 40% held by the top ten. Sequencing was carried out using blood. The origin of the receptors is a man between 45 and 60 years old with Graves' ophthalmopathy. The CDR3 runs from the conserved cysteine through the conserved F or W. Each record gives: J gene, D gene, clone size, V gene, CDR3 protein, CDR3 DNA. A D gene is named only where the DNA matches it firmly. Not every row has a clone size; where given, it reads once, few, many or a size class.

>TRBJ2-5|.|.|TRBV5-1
CASSFKGPPETQYF
TGCGCCAGCAGCTTCAAGGGACCCCCGGAGACCCAGTACTTC
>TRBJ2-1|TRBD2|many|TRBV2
CASSEGLAGGRSSYNEQFF
TGTGCCAGCAGTGAAGGGCTAGCGGGAGGGCGGAGCTCCTACAATGAGCAGTTCTTC
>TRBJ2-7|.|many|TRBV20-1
CSARGRAGYEQYF
TGCAGTGCCAGGGGGAGAGCGGGATACGAGCAGTACTTC
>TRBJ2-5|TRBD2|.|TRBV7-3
CASSLTGGRAQETQYF
TGTGCCAGTAGCTTAACGGGCGGGAGGGCCCAAGAGACCCAGTACTTC
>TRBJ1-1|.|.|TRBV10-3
CAISAGGLGEAFF
TGTGCCATCAGTGCGGGGGGGCTGGGTGAAGCTTTCTTT
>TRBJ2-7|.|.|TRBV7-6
CASSQEGLGEQYF
TGTGCCAGCAGCCAGGAGGGGTTGGGCGAGCAGTACTTC
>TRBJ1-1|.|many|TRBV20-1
CSARIRGYNTEAFF
TGCAGTGCTAGAATACGGGGGTACAACACTGAAGCTTTCTTT
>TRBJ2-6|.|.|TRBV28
CAGRPSSGANVLTF
TGTGCCGGCAGGCCGAGCTCTGGGGCCAACGTCCTGACTTTC
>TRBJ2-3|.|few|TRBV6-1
CASSEAYSTDTQYF
TGTGCCAGCAGTGAAGCGTACAGCACAGATACGCAGTATTTT
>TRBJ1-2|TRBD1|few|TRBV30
CAWSKQGALGYTF
TGTGCCTGGAGTAAACAGGGGGCTCTGGGCTACACCTTC
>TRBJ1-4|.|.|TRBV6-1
CASSDVGSVNEKLFF
TGTGCCAGCAGTGATGTGGGCAGCGTTAATGAAAAACTGTTTTTT
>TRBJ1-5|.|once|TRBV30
CAFNGGGNQPQHF
TGTGCATTCAACGGTGGTGGCAATCAGCCCCAGCATTTT
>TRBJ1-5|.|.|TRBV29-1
CSVGGFDQPQHF
TGCAGCGTCGGCGGTTTCGATCAGCCCCAGCATTTT
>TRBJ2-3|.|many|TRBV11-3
CASSTARGGKTDTQYF
TGTGCCAGCAGCACCGCTAGGGGAGGTAAAACAGATACGCAGTATTTT
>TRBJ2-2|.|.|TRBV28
CASSLAKGGVLNTGELFF
TGTGCCAGCAGTTTGGCGAAGGGGGGAGTCTTGAACACCGGGGAGCTGTTTTTT
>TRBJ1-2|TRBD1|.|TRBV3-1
CASSQDATGSQGYTF
TGTGCCAGCAGCCAAGACGCGACAGGGTCACAAGGCTACACCTTC
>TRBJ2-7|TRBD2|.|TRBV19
CASSIGAGGGSDEQYF
TGTGCCAGTAGTATTGGGGCGGGAGGAGGCTCCGACGAGCAGTACTTC
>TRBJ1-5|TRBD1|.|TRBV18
CATSPDRVSPQPQHF
TGTGCCACCTCACCTGACAGGGTCTCTCCTCAGCCCCAGCATTTT
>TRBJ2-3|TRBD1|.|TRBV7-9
CASSFKGQTIRHTDTQYF
TGTGCCAGCAGCTTCAAGGGACAGACGATCCGACATACAGATACGCAGTATTTT
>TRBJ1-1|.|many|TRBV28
CASMLLGYTEAFF
TGTGCCAGCATGTTGCTCGGATACACTGAAGCTTTCTTT
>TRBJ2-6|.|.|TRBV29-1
CSVGANVLTF
TGCAGCGTTGGGGCCAACGTCCTGACTTTC
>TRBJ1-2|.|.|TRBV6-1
CASSRTDGYGYTF
TGTGCCAGCAGTCGGACAGACGGCTATGGCTACACCTTC
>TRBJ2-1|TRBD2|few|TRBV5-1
CASGTSGNNEQFF
TGCGCCAGTGGGACTAGCGGAAACAATGAGCAGTTCTTC
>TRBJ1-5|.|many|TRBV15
CATSTDRRNQPQHF
TGTGCCACCAGCACCGACAGGCGCAATCAGCCCCAGCATTTT
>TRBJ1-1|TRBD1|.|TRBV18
CASSPIQGPNTEAFF
TGTGCCAGCTCACCCATACAGGGGCCGAACACTGAAGCTTTCTTT
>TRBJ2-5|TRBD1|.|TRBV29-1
CSVVGQGVETQYF
TGCAGCGTTGTCGGACAGGGGGTGGAGACCCAGTACTTC
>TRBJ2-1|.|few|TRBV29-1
CSALVGGSYNEQFF
TGCAGCGCCCTAGTCGGGGGCTCCTACAATGAGCAGTTCTTC